This T cell receptor (beta chain) was observed in a study of shared T cell receptors in the human thymus. This CDR3 spans 15 amino acids. V was trimmed by 6 bases and J by 2 bases, leaving 14 bases between them. Germline lookup yields CDR1 SNHLY and CDR2 FYNNEI. The protocol was immunoSEQ multiplex PCR, while the TCRdb copy is restricted to in-frame clones and leaves out a portion. This table has more than 550,000 clones, over 75% appearing once. These data were also reused for a study on human thymus T cells.

This receptor was identified in a boy under three years old with a congenital heart defect. The rearrangement links TRBV2 to TRBJ1-5; unclear D gene. The sequenced material came from thymocytes. This CDR3 reads CASSRNGRGNQPQHF. The CDR3 nucleotides read TGTGCCAGCAGCAGGAACGGGAGGGGCAATCAGCCCCAGCATTTT.